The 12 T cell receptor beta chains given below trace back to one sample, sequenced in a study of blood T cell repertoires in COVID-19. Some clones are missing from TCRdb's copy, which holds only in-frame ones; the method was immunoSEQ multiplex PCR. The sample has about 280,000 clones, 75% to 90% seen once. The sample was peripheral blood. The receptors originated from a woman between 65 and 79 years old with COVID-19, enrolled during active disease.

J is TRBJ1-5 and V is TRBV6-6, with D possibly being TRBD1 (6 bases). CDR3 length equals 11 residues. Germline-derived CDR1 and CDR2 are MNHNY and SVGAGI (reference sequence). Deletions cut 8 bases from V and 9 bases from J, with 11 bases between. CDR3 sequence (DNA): TGTGCCAGCGGCACAGGGCTGCCCCAGCATTTT. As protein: CASGTGLPQHF.

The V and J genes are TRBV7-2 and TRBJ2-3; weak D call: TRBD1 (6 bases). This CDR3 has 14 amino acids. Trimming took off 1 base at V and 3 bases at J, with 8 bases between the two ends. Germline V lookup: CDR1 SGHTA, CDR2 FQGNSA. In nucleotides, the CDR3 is TGTGCCAGCAGCTTAGACAGGGTGACAGATACGCAGTATTTT. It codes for CASSLDRVTDTQYF.

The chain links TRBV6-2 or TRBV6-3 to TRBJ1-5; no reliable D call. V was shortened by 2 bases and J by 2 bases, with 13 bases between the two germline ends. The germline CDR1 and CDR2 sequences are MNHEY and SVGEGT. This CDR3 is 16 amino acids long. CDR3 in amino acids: CASSYMAGAGNQPQHF. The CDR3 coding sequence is TGTGCCAGCAGTTACATGGCGGGCGCCGGCAATCAGCCCCAGCATTTT.

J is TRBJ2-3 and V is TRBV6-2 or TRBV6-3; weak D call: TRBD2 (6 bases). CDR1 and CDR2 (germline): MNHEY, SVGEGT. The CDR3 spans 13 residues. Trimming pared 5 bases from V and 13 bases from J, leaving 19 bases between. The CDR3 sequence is CASSGTGESREYF. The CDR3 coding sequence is TGTGCCAGCAGTGGGACTGGCGAATCCAGGGAGTATTTT.

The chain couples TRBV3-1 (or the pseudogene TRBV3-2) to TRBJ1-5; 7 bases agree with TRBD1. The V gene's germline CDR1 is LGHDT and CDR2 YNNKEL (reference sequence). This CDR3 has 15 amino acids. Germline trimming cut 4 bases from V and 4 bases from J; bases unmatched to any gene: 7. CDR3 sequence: CASSLSGTVNQPQHF. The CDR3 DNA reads TGTGCCAGCAGCCTCTCAGGGACAGTGAATCAGCCCCAGCATTTT.

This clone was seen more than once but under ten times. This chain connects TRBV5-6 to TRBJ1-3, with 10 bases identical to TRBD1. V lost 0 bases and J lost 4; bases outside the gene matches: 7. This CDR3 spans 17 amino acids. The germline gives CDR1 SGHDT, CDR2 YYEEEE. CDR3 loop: CASSLVPGQGGGNTIYF. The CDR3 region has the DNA TGTGCCAGCAGCTTGGTCCCCGGACAGGGGGGCGGAAACACCATATATTTT.

The CDR3 coding sequence is TGTGCCAGTAGTATAGAAGGGGGAAACATTCAGTACTTC. Its translation is CASSIEGGNIQYF. V is TRBV19 and J is TRBJ2-4, with a possible D match to TRBD1 (6 bases). CDR3 length equals 13 residues. V lost 0 bases to trimming and J lost 6 bases, with 6 bases between them. Looked up from germline, CDR1 is LNHDA and CDR2 is SQIVND (reference sequence). Variable domain in full (rest from reference TRBV19 and TRBJ2-4): DGGITQSPKYLFRKEGQNVTLSCEQNLNHDAMYWYRQDPGQGLRLIYYSQIVNDFQKGDIAEGYSVSREKKESFPLTVTSAQKNPTAFYLCASSIEGGNIQYFGAGTRLSVL.

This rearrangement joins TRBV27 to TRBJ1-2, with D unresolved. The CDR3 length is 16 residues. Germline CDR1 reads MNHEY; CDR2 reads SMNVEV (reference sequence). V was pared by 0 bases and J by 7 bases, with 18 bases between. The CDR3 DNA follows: TGTGCCAGCAGTTTATCCGGTCAATGGGGAGGAGGTGGCTACACCTTC. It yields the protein CASSLSGQWGGGGYTF.

CDR3 loop: CASSSGFMNTEAFF. The DNA for the CDR3 is TGTGCCAGCAGCTCGGGATTCATGAACACTGAAGCTTTCTTT. The chain is built from TRBV11-2 and TRBJ1-1; D remains unclear. The CDR3 has 14 amino acids. Looked up from germline, CDR1 is SGHAT and CDR2 is FQNNGV. Trimming pared 4 bases from V and 0 bases from J, leaving 9 bases between.

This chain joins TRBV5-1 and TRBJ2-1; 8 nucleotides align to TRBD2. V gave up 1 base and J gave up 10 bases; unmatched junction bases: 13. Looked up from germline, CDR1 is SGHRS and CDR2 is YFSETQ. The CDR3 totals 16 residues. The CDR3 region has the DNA TGCGCCAGCAGCTTGTCCCCCGGGGGGGGGCCGGGGGAGCAGTTCTTC. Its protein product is CASSLSPGGGPGEQFF.

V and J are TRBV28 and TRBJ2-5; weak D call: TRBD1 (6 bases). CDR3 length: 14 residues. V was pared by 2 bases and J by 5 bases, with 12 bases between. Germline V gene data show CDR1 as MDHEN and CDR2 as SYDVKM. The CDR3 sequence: CASSLTGMGETQYF. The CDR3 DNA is TGTGCCAGCAGTTTAACAGGGATGGGCGAGACCCAGTACTTC. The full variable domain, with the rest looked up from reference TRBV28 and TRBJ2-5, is DVKVTQSSRYLVKRTGEKVFLECVQDMDHENMFWYRQDPGLGLRLIYFSYDVKMKEKGDIPEGYSVSREKKERFSLILESASTNQTSMYLCASSLTGMGETQYFGPGTRLLVL.

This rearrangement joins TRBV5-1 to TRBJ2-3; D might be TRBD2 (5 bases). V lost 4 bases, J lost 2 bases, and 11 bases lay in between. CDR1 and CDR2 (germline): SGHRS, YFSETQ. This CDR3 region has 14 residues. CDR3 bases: TGCGCCAGCAGCCCGGACTCGGCCACAGATACGCAGTATTTT. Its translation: CASSPDSATDTQYF.